This entry features one TCR beta chain sequence. V lost 2 bases and J lost 6, with 10 bases in between. The CDR3 sequence is 13 residues long. Germline CDR1 reads MGHDK; CDR2 reads SYGVNS. The sample comes from a study of cytomegalovirus exposure and HLA in healthy donors. The PCR ran on 60 Vbeta and 13 Jbeta primers. Profiling relied on immunoSEQ multiplex PCR, and the TCRdb table lists in-frame clones only, not all of them. The sample contains under 300,000 clones, 80% to 90% of which appear only once. The sequenced sample was PBMCs. This receptor was taken from a woman aged 40 to 50 in good health and CMV-seropositive. V usage is TRBV25-1 and J usage is TRBJ1-2; tentative D call: TRBD1 (5 bases). The CDR3 nucleotides read TGTGCCAGCAGTGAAGCAGGGAGGAATGGCTACACCTTC. Protein sequence: CASSEAGRNGYTF.